Listed here are 20 T cell receptor beta chains from one sample, sequenced in a study of blood T cell repertoires in COVID-19. Sequenced by immunoSEQ multiplex PCR; TCRdb stores in-frame clones only, minus some. This sample yields 95,000 to 150,000 clones, of which around three quarters are seen a single time; about 2.2% belongs to the top ten. The sequencing input was peripheral blood. All receptors derive from a woman aged 65 to 85 with acute or convalescent COVID-19.

This chain connects TRBV27 to TRBJ2-1, with 8 nucleotides matching TRBD2. The junction had 6 bases not matched to a gene; V was cut back by 4 bases and J by 4 bases. The CDR3 totals 15 residues. Germline V gene lookup returns CDR1 MNHEY and CDR2 SMNVEV (reference sequence). The CDR3 region has the DNA TGTGCCAGCAGTTCCCTTAGCGGGACTTACAATGAGCAGTTCTTC. Its translation: CASSSLSGTYNEQFF.

This rearrangement joins TRBV19 to TRBJ2-1, with D possibly matching TRBD2 (5 bases). This CDR3 is 15 amino acids long. V was cut by 4 bases and J by 3 bases, with 13 bases left in between. Germline loops: CDR1 LNHDA, CDR2 SQIVND (reference sequence). The CDR3 DNA reads TGTGCCAGTAGTAGACTAACAAACCTCTACAATGAGCAGTTCTTC. It specifies CASSRLTNLYNEQFF.

This chain connects TRBV27 to TRBJ1-5; no reliable D call. This CDR3 has 15 residues. Per germline, CDR1 MNHEY and CDR2 SMNVEV (reference sequence). V was trimmed by 5 bases and J by 2 bases, leaving 13 bases between them. CDR3 DNA sequence: TGTGCCAGCAGTCTGGGCCCCGACGGCAATCAGCCCCAGCATTTT. Amino acids: CASSLGPDGNQPQHF.

This clone was seen only a few times. The chain uses TRBV10-1 and TRBJ1-5; weak D call: TRBD1 (5 bases). V was trimmed by 5 bases and J by 5 bases, leaving 10 bases between them. Germline V gene sequence: CDR1 WNHNN, CDR2 SYGVQD (reference sequence). This CDR3 has 13 residues. CDR3 residues: CASSSGSDQPQHF. The CDR3 nucleotides read TGCGCCAGCAGTTCAGGGTCCGATCAGCCCCAGCATTTT.

This chain connects TRBV19 to TRBJ1-1; 8 bases fit TRBD1. CDR1 and CDR2 (germline): LNHDA, SQIVND (reference sequence). There are 15 residues in the CDR3. J was trimmed by 3 bases and V by 6 bases; bases with no gene match: 9. The CDR3 DNA is TGTGCCAGTAGACCTGTGGACAGGGAGGACACTGAAGCTTTCTTT. This sequence encodes CASRPVDREDTEAFF.

This clone was seen a handful of times. The chain recombines TRBV11-2 with TRBJ2-7, with 13 bases fitting TRBD2. This CDR3 has 15 amino acids. Germline V gene lookup returns CDR1 SGHAT and CDR2 FQNNGV. The V gene end was trimmed by 5 bases and the J gene end by 6 bases; junction bases not matched to a gene: 7. CDR3 coding DNA: TGTGCCAGCAGCGCCGGACTAGCGGGAGTAGTCGAGCAGTACTTC. Its translation: CASSAGLAGVVEQYF. Together with reference TRBV11-2 and TRBJ2-7, the CDR3 gives the full variable domain: EAGVAQSPRYKIIEKRQSVAFWCNPISGHATLYWYQQILGQGPKLLIQFQNNGVVDDSQLPKDRFSAERLKGVDSTLKIQPAKLEDSAVYLCASSAGLAGVVEQYFGPGTRLTVT.

This clone has a handful of counts. The chain is built from TRBV6-5 and TRBJ2-2, with 8 bases matching TRBD2. CDR1 and CDR2 (germline): MNHEY, SVGAGI. Unmatched junction bases numbered 6, after V lost 5 bases and J lost 4 bases. The CDR3 has 15 residues. CDR3 bases: TGTGCCAGCAGTAGGGAGCGGGGGCGCACCGGGGAGCTGTTTTTT. Its protein product is CASSRERGRTGELFF.

V is TRBV7-9 and J is TRBJ2-2; TRBD1 matches 9 bases. The V gene's germline CDR1 is SEHNR and CDR2 FQNEAQ (reference sequence). This CDR3 has 15 amino acids. V gave up 6 bases and J gave up 5 bases; unmatched junction bases: 7. The CDR3 protein is CASSLTGGATGELFF. The CDR3 bases are TGTGCCAGCAGTTTGACAGGGGGTGCGACCGGGGAGCTGTTTTTT.

This CDR3 is CASSQLRGQNTGELFF. DNA of the CDR3: TGTGCCAGCTCCCAGCTAAGAGGACAGAACACCGGGGAGCTGTTTTTT. The V call is TRBV18, the J call TRBJ2-2, with D possibly matching TRBD1 (5 bases). Germline V CDR1 and CDR2: KGHSH, LQKENI. Trimming pared 6 bases from V and 1 base from J, leaving 15 bases between. CDR3 length: 16 residues.

The rearrangement uses TRBV3-1 (or the pseudogene TRBV3-2) and TRBJ1-2; TRBD1 is a possible D gene (6 bases). The CDR3 extends over 13 amino acids. The V gene's germline CDR1 is LGHDT and CDR2 YNNKEL (reference sequence). V dropped 1 base and J dropped 8 bases, with 11 bases sitting between them. Written as DNA, the CDR3 is TGTGCCAGCAGCCAAGGGGGGCTTGAAGGCTACACCTTC. This sequence encodes CASSQGGLEGYTF.

V is TRBV6-2 or TRBV6-3 and J is TRBJ1-4, with 7 bases matching TRBD1. Trimming took 0 bases from V and 5 from J; bases not matched to a gene: 12. The CDR3 spans 18 residues. CDR1 is MNHEY and CDR2 is SVGEGT in the germline V gene. The CDR3: CASSYSPRGTENNEKLFF. CDR3 DNA: TGTGCCAGCAGTTACTCCCCGCGAGGGACAGAAAACAATGAAAAACTGTTTTTT.

The V and J genes are TRBV27 and TRBJ1-1, with D uncertain. CDR3 length equals 14 residues. Germline values: CDR1 MNHEY, CDR2 SMNVEV (reference sequence). Trimming cost V 2 bases and J 6 bases, with 13 bases left between them. The CDR3 is CASSLRSLMAEAFF. The CDR3 DNA follows: TGTGCCAGCAGTTTACGGTCACTCATGGCTGAAGCTTTCTTT.

The sample holds a few counts of this clone. This rearrangement joins TRBV7-2 to TRBJ1-4, with 12 bases aligning to TRBD1. The V gene end was trimmed by 5 bases and the J gene end by 8 bases; junction bases not matched to a gene: 12. CDR1 is SGHTA and CDR2 is FQGNSA in the germline V gene. This CDR3 has 17 amino acids. The CDR3 protein is CASSHPRDRGQEEKLFF. The CDR3 nucleotides read TGTGCCAGCAGCCACCCCCGGGACAGGGGGCAAGAGGAAAAACTGTTTTTT.

In this sample, this clone turned up a few times. This chain joins TRBV7-9 and TRBJ2-1, with TRBD2 identical over 10 bases. V lost 0 bases, J lost 5 bases, and 13 bases stayed unmatched. The CDR3 covers 19 residues. CDR1 is SEHNR and CDR2 is FQNEAQ in the germline V gene (reference sequence). CDR3 bases: TGTGCCAGCAGCTTAGCGGTGACTAGCGGGCTAACGGGAGACAATGAGCAGTTCTTC. This codes for CASSLAVTSGLTGDNEQFF.

The V call is TRBV5-1, the J call TRBJ1-4; TRBD1 aligns across 9 bases. Germline V lookup: CDR1 SGHRS, CDR2 YFSETQ. The CDR3 covers 14 residues. The trim removed 5 bases at V and 7 bases at J, leaving 6 bases unmatched. The CDR3 DNA reads as TGCGCCAGCAGACCCGGGACAGGGACTGAAAAACTGTTTTTT. Its protein product is CASRPGTGTEKLFF.

This chain joins TRBV7-9 and TRBJ1-1; no clear D. The CDR3 has 13 amino acids. Trimming removed 3 bases at V and 7 bases at J, with 12 bases between. Per the germline V gene, CDR1 is SEHNR and CDR2 is FQNEAQ (reference sequence). The CDR3 here is CASSFPSESEAFF. Here the CDR3 DNA reads TGTGCCAGCAGCTTTCCTAGTGAAAGTGAAGCTTTCTTT.

This clone was observed a few times. The DNA for the CDR3 is TGTGCCATCACCCCCGGGACTAGCGGCACAGATACGCAGTATTTT. It translates to CAITPGTSGTDTQYF. V gene TRBV10-3 combines with J gene TRBJ2-3; 10 bases are a match to TRBD2. Trimming removed 7 bases from V and 1 base from J; junction bases left unmatched: 5. CDR1 is ENHRY, CDR2 SYGVKD, per germline. The CDR3 is 15 residues long.

The chain employs TRBV14 and TRBJ1-4, with 10 bases lining up with TRBD1. Germline V lookup: CDR1 SGHDN, CDR2 FVKESK. Trimming removed 1 base from V and 8 bases from J; junction bases left unmatched: 7. The CDR3 covers 16 residues. The CDR3 is CASSQGFRDRGEKLFF. The CDR3 DNA sequence: TGTGCCAGCAGCCAAGGTTTCCGGGACAGGGGAGAAAAACTGTTTTTT.

This clone was observed a few times. The CDR3 here is CASNPGGGGALYNEQFF. The CDR3 DNA is TGTGCCAGCAACCCTGGGGGGGGAGGGGCCTTATACAATGAGCAGTTCTTC. The chain carries TRBV21-1 and TRBJ2-1; the D call TRBD2 from the table was never checked on the DNA. TRBV21-1 is an annotated pseudogene. The CDR3 extends over 17 amino acids.

The genes are TRBV9 and TRBJ2-3; 9 bases match TRBD2. The V segment lost 3 bases and the J segment 4 bases; nucleotides outside the gene matches: 6. This CDR3 region has 15 residues. Germline-derived CDR1 and CDR2 are SGDLS and YYNGEE. CDR3 bases: TGTGCCAGCAGCGCCGCGGGGGGGCCTCCAGATACGCAGTATTTT. Residues: CASSAAGGPPDTQYF.